The 25 T cell receptor beta chains listed next were all sequenced from one sample in a study of T cells after yellow fever vaccination. One entry per CDR3 protein results from TCRdb running MiXCR on the 5' RACE reads. The sample comprises about 150,000 distinct CDR3 sequences, 5% to 7.5% of which are singletons, and over 0.55% rests with the top ten. The sequencing used CD4+ T cells sorted from PBMCs, collected 10 days after the yellow fever booster vaccination. All receptors come from a young man who received the YFV17D yellow fever vaccine.

This clonotype has a count of ten or more. The V and J genes are TRBV7-2 and TRBJ2-5, with 11 bases matching TRBD2. The germline gives CDR1 SGHTA, CDR2 FQGNSA. The CDR3 runs 16 residues. V gave up 1 base and J gave up 1 base; unmatched junction bases: 2. The chain's CDR3 is CASSLGLAGGQETQYF. Here the CDR3 DNA reads TGTGCCAGCAGCTTAGGCCTAGCGGGGGGCCAAGAGACCCAGTACTTC.

This clonotype was counted many times. The chain uses TRBV7-9 and TRBJ1-1; D gene uncertain. Trimming stripped 5 bases from V and 3 bases from J, with 10 bases between. CDR1 and CDR2 from the germline V gene are SEHNR and FQNEAQ (reference sequence). The CDR3 consists of 13 residues. The CDR3: CASSLKGHTEAFF. The CDR3, as DNA: TGTGCCAGCAGCCTTAAAGGCCACACTGAAGCTTTCTTT.

There are many counts of this clonotype. The chain links TRBV20-1 to TRBJ1-4, with D tentatively TRBD1 (6 bases). Germline-derived CDR1 and CDR2 are DFQATT and SNEGSKA (reference sequence). Trimming took off 0 bases at V and 8 bases at J, with 13 bases between the two ends. The CDR3 has 14 residues. CDR3 sequence (DNA): TGCAGTGCTAGAGATATCGCCGGGGGCGAAAAACTGTTTTTT. This translates into CSARDIAGGEKLFF.

This clonotype was recorded many times. V is TRBV4-3 and J is TRBJ2-1; D tentatively fits TRBD1 or TRBD2 (5 bases each). Germline CDR1 LGHNA, CDR2 YSLEER. This CDR3 has 17 amino acids. Trimming shortened V by 1 base and J by 0 bases, and 13 bases separated the two germline ends. The CDR3 DNA follows: TGCGCCAGCAGCCAAGGAGGGTGGACAAGCTCCTACAATGAGCAGTTCTTC. Its protein product is CASSQGGWTSSYNEQFF.

The chain employs TRBV7-6 and TRBJ2-3; 8 bases agree with TRBD2. CDR3 size: 14 residues. Per germline, CDR1 SGHVS and CDR2 FNYEAQ. V shed 5 bases, J shed 2 bases, and the junction held 3 bases outside the gene matches. The chain's CDR3 is CASSPTSDTDTQYF. In nucleotides, the CDR3 is TGTGCCAGCAGCCCGACTAGCGACACAGATACGCAGTATTTT.

V and J are TRBV29-1 and TRBJ2-5; 9 nucleotides agree with TRBD2. Unmatched junction bases numbered 10, after V lost 6 bases and J lost 5 bases. The CDR3 sequence is 14 residues long. Looked up from germline, CDR1 is SQVTM and CDR2 is ANQGSEA. The CDR3, as DNA: TGCAGCGTGGGTAGCGGGAGCCGGGGGGAGACCCAGTACTTC. Its translation is CSVGSGSRGETQYF.

This clonotype was observed many times. The chain employs TRBV3-1 and TRBJ2-7; TRBD2 might be the D (7 bases). The CDR3 runs 15 residues. Looked up from germline, CDR1 is LGHDT and CDR2 is YNNKEL (reference sequence). Trimming took off 1 base at V and 3 bases at J, with 13 bases between the two ends. DNA of the CDR3: TGTGCCAGCAGCCAAGCCGGGGGAGGGGGCTACGAGCAGTACTTC. It translates to CASSQAGGGGYEQYF.

There are many counts of this clonotype. The chain has TRBV7-2 and TRBJ2-7, with unresolved D. The germline V gene has CDR1 SGHTA and CDR2 FQGNSA. This CDR3 has 13 residues. The V gene lost 3 bases and the J gene lost 3 bases, with 9 bases spanning the gap. The CDR3 coding sequence is TGTGCCAGCAGCTTGTCTCCGGACTACGAGCAGTACTTC. The encoded protein is CASSLSPDYEQYF. The whole variable domain, remainder taken from reference TRBV7-2 and TRBJ2-7, is GAGVSQSPSNKVTEKGKDVELRCDPISGHTALYWYRQSLGQGLEFLIYFQGNSAPDKSGLPSDRFSAERTGGSVSTLTIQRTQQEDSAVYLCASSLSPDYEQYFGPGTRLTVT.

CDR3 loop: CASSIRDQPQHF. CDR3 DNA: TGTGCCAGTAGTATTCGAGATCAGCCCCAGCATTTT. The chain is built from TRBV19 and TRBJ1-5, with D unresolved. The CDR3 sequence is 12 residues long. The germline V gene encodes CDR1 LNHDA and CDR2 SQIVND (reference sequence). Trimming cost V 3 bases and J 5 bases, with 5 bases left between them.

This clonotype was counted many times. V and J are TRBV5-1 and TRBJ2-1; 7 bases match TRBD2. Germline V gene data show CDR1 as SGHRS and CDR2 as YFSETQ. CDR3 length: 14 amino acids. The V segment lost 4 bases and the J segment 8 bases; nucleotides outside the gene matches: 9. In DNA form, the CDR3 reads TGCGCCAGCAGCCCACAGACTAGCAGCGATGAGCAGTTCTTC. As protein: CASSPQTSSDEQFF.

V usage is TRBV7-9 and J usage is TRBJ1-5; D is possibly TRBD1 (6 bases). Germline V gene lookup returns CDR1 SEHNR and CDR2 FQNEAQ (reference sequence). This CDR3 region has 17 residues. V was pared by 1 base and J by 6 bases, with 19 bases between. CDR3 sequence: CASSLEFTGKASQPQHF. The CDR3 region has the DNA TGTGCCAGCAGCTTAGAATTTACAGGGAAGGCGAGTCAGCCCCAGCATTTT.

This chain joins TRBV10-3 and TRBJ2-6, with TRBD1 matching 7 bases. CDR1 is ENHRY, CDR2 SYGVKD, per germline. The CDR3 runs to 19 residues. Unmatched junction bases numbered 13, after V lost 5 bases and J lost 0 bases. The CDR3 DNA follows: TGTGCCATCAGTTCCTCGGGACAGACGTTTTTCTCTGGGGCCAACGTCCTGACTTTC. This gives the protein CAISSSGQTFFSGANVLTF.

This clonotype came up many times. This chain connects TRBV11-2 to TRBJ2-1, with 11 positions matching TRBD2. Trimming at V came to 3 bases and at J to 7 bases, leaving 5 bases not matched to a gene. Per germline, CDR1 SGHAT and CDR2 FQNNGV. This CDR3 comprises 15 residues. This CDR3 reads CASSLGSGRGNEQFF. In DNA, the CDR3 is TGTGCCAGCAGCTTGGGTAGCGGGAGGGGGAATGAGCAGTTCTTC.

This clonotype was observed at least ten times. This sequence joins TRBV20-1 and TRBJ2-2; 8 nucleotides align to TRBD1. The CDR3 contains 14 residues. V lost 4 bases to trimming and J lost 7 bases; unmatched junction nucleotides: 8. The germline CDR1 and CDR2 sequences are DFQATT and SNEGSKA (reference sequence). In DNA, the CDR3 is TGCAGTGCTAAGGTGACAGGGGCTGGCGGGGAGCTGTTTTTT. This sequence encodes CSAKVTGAGGELFF.

This clonotype was recorded at least ten times. The rearrangement links TRBV12-3 or TRBV12-4 to TRBJ2-3; TRBD1 might be the D (6 bases). The CDR3 is 11 amino acids. Trimming stripped 7 bases from V and 9 bases from J, with 11 bases between. For the CDR3, the DNA is TGTGCCAGCACCTTGGGGGCCACGCAGTATTTT. Encoded protein: CASTLGATQYF.

This clonotype was seen at least ten times. This sequence joins TRBV20-1 and TRBJ2-1; the D gene could be TRBD1 or TRBD2 (5 bases each). Looked up from germline, CDR1 is DFQATT and CDR2 is SNEGSKA (reference sequence). The CDR3 is made up of 13 amino acids. The germline V and J ends were trimmed by 2 bases and 15 bases, with 20 bases remaining between them. CDR3: CSARSPSGTPPFF. The CDR3 DNA is TGCAGTGCTAGATCCCCCTCCGGGACCCCTCCGTTCTTC.

This clonotype was found many times. V and J are TRBV11-2 and TRBJ2-5, with 7 nucleotides matching TRBD2. Germline trimming cut 0 bases from V and 5 bases from J; bases unmatched to any gene: 12. CDR1 SGHAT and CDR2 FQNNGV come from the germline V gene. The CDR3 extends over 17 amino acids. The CDR3 DNA reads TGTGCCAGCAGCTTAGAGGGTGGCGGGAGATCAGCGGAGACCCAGTACTTC. Protein sequence: CASSLEGGGRSAETQYF.

This clonotype was observed at least ten times. The chain recombines TRBV7-3 with TRBJ1-1; D ambiguous. Germline-derived CDR1 and CDR2 are SGHTA and FQGTGA. Trimming stripped 5 bases from V and 8 bases from J, with 6 bases between. The CDR3 runs 10 residues. The CDR3 here is CASSQHEAFF. Here the CDR3 DNA reads TGTGCCAGCAGCCAACACGAAGCTTTCTTT.

V and J are TRBV28 and TRBJ2-7; 10 bases are a match to TRBD2. Germline lookup yields CDR1 MDHEN and CDR2 SYDVKM. Trimming cost V 4 bases and J 3 bases; bases outside gene matches: 6. This CDR3 is built from 15 residues. The CDR3 region has the DNA TGTGCCAGCAGTTCACCGGGACTAGCGTACTACGAGCAGTACTTC. Residues: CASSSPGLAYYEQYF. The full variable domain, in which reference TRBV28 and TRBJ2-7 provide the parts outside the CDR3, is DVKVTQSSRYLVKRTGEKVFLECVQDMDHENMFWYRQDPGLGLRLIYFSYDVKMKEKGDIPEGYSVSREKKERFSLILESASTNQTSMYLCASSSPGLAYYEQYFGPGTRLTVT.

This clonotype was recorded many times. This chain connects TRBV19 to TRBJ2-5, with 11 bases identical to TRBD2. The V segment lost 5 bases and the J segment 8 bases; nucleotides outside the gene matches: 4. Per germline, CDR1 LNHDA and CDR2 SQIVND (reference sequence). CDR3 length equals 13 residues. This CDR3 is CASSQLAGETQYF. DNA for the CDR3: TGTGCCAGTAGTCAACTAGCGGGAGAAACCCAGTACTTC.

There are many counts of this clonotype. The chain carries TRBV29-1 and TRBJ2-1; D gene ambiguous. V lost 7 bases and J lost 0, with 13 bases in between. Germline CDR1 reads SQVTM; CDR2 reads ANQGSEA. The CDR3 runs 14 residues. The CDR3 DNA is TGCAGCGCCCAGGCGTCCAGCTCCTACAATGAGCAGTTCTTC. Amino acid sequence: CSAQASSSYNEQFF.

This clonotype was seen at least ten times. This chain uses TRBV5-1 with TRBJ2-7; TRBD1 agrees at 7 bases. Trimming took 4 bases from V and 2 from J; bases not matched to a gene: 9. CDR1 SGHRS and CDR2 YFSETQ come from the germline V gene. The CDR3 runs to 15 residues. CDR3 loop: CASSARDRMTYEQYF. The DNA for the CDR3 is TGCGCCAGCAGCGCAAGGGACAGAATGACCTACGAGCAGTACTTC.

This clonotype has ten or more counts. The chain is built from TRBV5-1 and TRBJ2-1; TRBD2 agrees at 7 bases. Germline loops: CDR1 SGHRS, CDR2 YFSETQ. CDR3 length: 15 amino acids. Trimming took 3 bases from V and 0 from J; bases not matched to a gene: 3. CDR3 in DNA: TGCGCCAGCAGCTCCAGCGGGAACTCCTACAATGAGCAGTTCTTC. Protein: CASSSSGNSYNEQFF.

This clonotype came up many times. The rearrangement uses TRBV6-2 or TRBV6-3 and TRBJ1-5; D is perhaps TRBD1 (5 bases). CDR1 and CDR2 from the germline V gene are MNHEY and SVGEGT. Trimming took 8 bases from V and 3 from J, leaving 17 bases between them. The CDR3 totals 15 residues. The CDR3: CASASDTTFNQPQHF. The CDR3 region has the DNA TGTGCCAGCGCCTCGGACACTACTTTCAATCAGCCCCAGCATTTT.

This clonotype has at least ten counts. This chain connects TRBV5-1 to TRBJ2-7, with D tentatively TRBD1 (6 bases). This CDR3 spans 16 amino acids. CDR1 and CDR2 from the germline V gene are SGHRS and YFSETQ. V lost 3 bases and J 2 bases, leaving 18 bases between the germline ends. DNA of the CDR3: TGCGCCAGCAGCTCTGGCGCAGGGGTCGGAACCTACGAGCAGTACTTC. Protein: CASSSGAGVGTYEQYF.